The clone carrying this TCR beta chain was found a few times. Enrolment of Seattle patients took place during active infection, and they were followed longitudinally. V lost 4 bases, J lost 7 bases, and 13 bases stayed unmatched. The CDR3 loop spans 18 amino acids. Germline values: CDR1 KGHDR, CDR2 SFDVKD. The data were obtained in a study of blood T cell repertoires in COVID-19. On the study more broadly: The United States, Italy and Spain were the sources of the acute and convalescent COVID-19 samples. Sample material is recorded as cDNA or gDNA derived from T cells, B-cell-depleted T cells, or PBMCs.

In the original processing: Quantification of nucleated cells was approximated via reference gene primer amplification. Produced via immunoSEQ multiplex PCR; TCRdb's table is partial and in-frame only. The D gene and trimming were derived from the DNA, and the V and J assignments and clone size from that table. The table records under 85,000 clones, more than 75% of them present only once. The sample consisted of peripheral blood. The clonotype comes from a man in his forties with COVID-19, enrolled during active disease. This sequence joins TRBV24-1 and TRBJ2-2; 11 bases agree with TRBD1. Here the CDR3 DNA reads TGTGCCACCAGTGACAAATCCGGGACAGGGGGATATAGCGGGGAGCTGTTTTTT. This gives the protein CATSDKSGTGGYSGELFF.